What follows is one T cell receptor (beta chain) and its context. Its target is unknown. The data stem from a study of T cell responses to AZD1222 COVID-19 vaccine. Study-wide results and limits: In all cases, repertoires were sampled only after the peak T cell response. Two doses of AZD1222 preceded a rise in Spike-specific TCR breadth and depth. Within unmutated variant regions lay the reported targets of nearly half of spike-specific TCRs.

Generated by immunoSEQ multiplex PCR, the TCRdb table keeps only in-frame clones and is missing some. Of about 140,000 clones listed, approximately 93% are singletons. The germline CDR1 and CDR2 sequences are MGHRA and YSYEKL. There are 15 residues in the CDR3. V gave up 4 bases and J gave up 7 bases; unmatched junction bases: 9. This rearrangement joins TRBV4-1 to TRBJ2-7; 11 positions match TRBD1. This TCR was recovered from an adult in good health. Specimen: peripheral blood, collected on day 0 of MenACWY control vaccination. This CDR3 is CASSLGTGGDEEQYF. The CDR3 DNA reads TGCGCCAGCAGCCTCGGGACAGGGGGTGATGAAGAGCAGTACTTC.